The 21 T cell receptor beta chains below were found in one sample sequenced in a study of shared clonotypes between healthy human individuals. Sequencing used immunoSEQ multiplex PCR; TCRdb keeps in-frame clones, though not all of them. The sample consists of 600,000 to 700,000 clones, around four fifths of them appearing once. The specimen sequenced was memory CD4+ T cells sorted from blood. The subset here: CD45RA-negative fraction. The receptors come from a woman aged 30 to 39 in good health.

The V call is TRBV7-8, the J call TRBJ2-2, with 10 bases matching TRBD2. Germline CDR1 is SGHVS and CDR2 is FQNEAQ. This CDR3 is 18 amino acids long. With V trimmed by 5 bases and J by 7 bases, 16 bases remained unmatched. The CDR3 region is CASSPGTSEWGWGGELFF. CDR3 in DNA: TGTGCCAGCAGCCCCGGGACTAGCGAGTGGGGGTGGGGCGGGGAGCTGTTTTTT.

The chain recombines TRBV25-1 with TRBJ2-1, with TRBD2 matching over 13 bases. J lost 10 bases, V lost 3 bases, and 6 bases had no gene match. The CDR3 length is 15 residues. Germline values: CDR1 MGHDK, CDR2 SYGVNS. CDR3 nucleotides: TGTGCCAGCAGTGAGGGCGAGGGACTAGCGGGGGAGCAGTTCTTC. Protein sequence: CASSEGEGLAGEQFF.

The gene calls are TRBV7-8 and TRBJ2-5; 7 nucleotides align to TRBD1. Germline-derived CDR1 and CDR2 are SGHVS and FQNEAQ. The V segment lost 0 bases and the J segment 2 bases; nucleotides outside the gene matches: 0. The CDR3 loop spans 14 amino acids. CDR3 amino acids: CASSLAGQQETQYF. DNA for the CDR3: TGTGCCAGCAGCTTAGCGGGACAGCAAGAGACCCAGTACTTC.

The chain is built from TRBV2 and TRBJ2-2, with D possibly being TRBD1 or TRBD2 (5 bases each). The germline V and J ends were trimmed by 8 bases and 1 base, with 14 bases remaining between them. The CDR3 extends over 15 amino acids. Germline V CDR1 and CDR2: SNHLY, FYNNEI. DNA for the CDR3: TGTGCCAGCCTGGGTGGGACCCTGAACACCGGGGAGCTGTTTTTT. Its translation: CASLGGTLNTGELFF.

Here the CDR3 DNA reads TGTGCCAGCAGCTTGTCTTCGGGGCCCTTTGGACCAAACATTCAGTACTTC. Translated: CASSLSSGPFGPNIQYF. The chain recombines TRBV11-2 with TRBJ2-4; D tentatively reads TRBD1 or TRBD2 (5 bases each). The CDR3 consists of 17 residues. Trimming took 3 bases from V and 6 from J, leaving 21 bases between them. CDR1 and CDR2 from the germline V gene are SGHAT and FQNNGV.

The CDR3 region is CASSFTWDSTYEQYF. DNA for the CDR3: TGTGCCAGCAGTTTCACCTGGGACAGCACCTACGAGCAGTACTTC. This chain joins TRBV28 and TRBJ2-7; 7 nucleotides align to TRBD1. The CDR3 runs to 15 residues. Germline V gene sequence: CDR1 MDHEN, CDR2 SYDVKM. V lost 3 bases to trimming and J lost 2 bases; unmatched junction nucleotides: 7.

J is TRBJ2-7 and V is TRBV11-2; TRBD2 is a possible D gene (5 bases). CDR3 length equals 14 residues. Germline V gene lookup returns CDR1 SGHAT and CDR2 FQNNGV. Trimming took 2 bases from V and 2 from J, leaving 10 bases between them. The CDR3 protein is CASSLTLGTYEQYF. The CDR3 bases are TGTGCCAGCAGCTTAACCCTCGGGACCTACGAGCAGTACTTC.

This chain links TRBV2 with TRBJ2-2; D possibly corresponds to TRBD2 (5 bases). CDR1 and CDR2 (germline): SNHLY, FYNNEI. The CDR3 has 15 amino acids. Trimming pared 3 bases from V and 7 bases from J, leaving 15 bases between. The CDR3 reads CASSEVRGSGGELFF. The DNA of the CDR3 is TGTGCCAGCAGTGAGGTCCGTGGGAGCGGCGGGGAGCTGTTTTTT.

The chain combines TRBV4-2 with TRBJ2-5; 8 bases line up with TRBD1. CDR1 and CDR2 (germline): LGHNA, YNFKEQ. V dropped 4 bases and J dropped 1; count of bases not matched to a gene: 2. CDR3 length: 14 amino acids. The CDR3, as DNA: TGTGCCAGCAGCCTAGGACAGGGCCAAGAGACCCAGTACTTC. Its translation is CASSLGQGQETQYF.

J is TRBJ2-7 and V is TRBV7-2, with 7 bases aligning to TRBD1. Trimming at V came to 5 bases and at J to 2 bases, leaving 6 bases not matched to a gene. The CDR3 runs to 14 residues. Germline V lookup: CDR1 SGHTA, CDR2 FQGNSA. DNA of the CDR3: TGTGCCAGCAGCCAGGGACAGTTCCCCTACGAGCAGTACTTC. Its protein product is CASSQGQFPYEQYF.

This clone was seen a few times. V and J are TRBV28 and TRBJ2-1; possible D gene TRBD2, 5 bases. The germline V gene encodes CDR1 MDHEN and CDR2 SYDVKM. V was shortened by 7 bases and J by 2 bases, with 24 bases between the two germline ends. The CDR3 is 18 residues long. The CDR3 reads CASTESSYISTTYNEQFF. CDR3 DNA sequence: TGTGCCAGCACAGAATCTAGCTACATAAGTACGACCTACAATGAGCAGTTCTTC.

CDR3 sequence (DNA): TGTGCCAGCAGGCATATTTCCCGGGAAAGGGGTGGCTACACCTTC. This sequence encodes CASRHISRERGGYTF. V usage is TRBV28 and J usage is TRBJ1-2; perhaps TRBD1 as D (5 bases). V lost 6 bases, J lost 7 bases, and 21 bases lay in between. Looked up from germline, CDR1 is MDHEN and CDR2 is SYDVKM. The CDR3 runs 15 residues.

The chain recombines TRBV9 with TRBJ2-5; 10 positions match TRBD2. The CDR3 runs to 17 residues. Germline V lookup: CDR1 SGDLS, CDR2 YYNGEE. V lost 3 bases to trimming and J lost 4 bases; unmatched junction nucleotides: 12. In DNA form, the CDR3 reads TGTGCCAGCAGCGCCCCGAGGACTAGCGGAACGAGAGAGACCCAGTACTTC. Its translation is CASSAPRTSGTRETQYF.

V and J are TRBV7-6 and TRBJ2-3; TRBD2 matches at 9 bases. V dropped 5 bases and J dropped 6; count of bases not matched to a gene: 9. This CDR3 is 15 amino acids long. CDR1 is SGHVS, CDR2 FNYEAQ, per germline. CDR3 amino acids: CASSANAGGGDTQYF. The CDR3, as DNA: TGTGCCAGCAGCGCGAACGCGGGAGGGGGCGATACGCAGTATTTT.

The chain links TRBV7-9 to TRBJ2-2; tentative D call: TRBD2 (6 bases). V was cut by 10 bases and J by 3 bases, with 15 bases left in between. The germline CDR1 and CDR2 sequences are SEHNR and FQNEAQ (reference sequence). The CDR3 sequence is 14 residues long. CDR3 sequence (DNA): TGTGCCAAGTCGCGGACGGGGGACACCGGGGAGCTGTTTTTT. This translates into CAKSRTGDTGELFF.

V usage is TRBV19 and J usage is TRBJ2-6; D remains ambiguous. The CDR3 totals 15 residues. In germline, CDR1 is LNHDA, CDR2 SQIVND (reference sequence). V shed 3 bases and J shed 4 bases, with 10 bases lying between them. This CDR3 is CASSMNSAGANVLTF. CDR3 DNA sequence: TGTGCCAGTAGTATGAATTCGGCGGGGGCCAACGTCCTGACTTTC.

The J gene is TRBJ1-3, the V gene TRBV5-1; TRBD1 might be the D (6 bases). The length of the CDR3 is 16 residues. Deletions cut 0 bases from V and 4 bases from J, with 14 bases between. CDR1 and CDR2 from the germline V gene are SGHRS and YFSETQ. In nucleotides, the CDR3 is TGCGCCAGCAGCTTGGCGTCTTTGGGGACAGGAAACACCATATATTTT. This sequence encodes CASSLASLGTGNTIYF.

The chain has TRBV14 and TRBJ2-3; D gene uncertain. In germline, CDR1 is SGHDN, CDR2 FVKESK. This CDR3 spans 14 amino acids. V was pared by 1 base and J by 14 bases, with 19 bases between. The CDR3 sequence is CASSQALGHPRSYF. DNA of the CDR3: TGTGCCAGCAGCCAAGCTTTGGGCCACCCACGGTCGTATTTT.

This clone was observed a few times. The chain has TRBV28 and TRBJ1-2; a weak D match, TRBD1 (5 bases). This CDR3 region has 16 residues. Trimming stripped 5 bases from V and 2 bases from J, with 18 bases between. CDR1 is MDHEN and CDR2 is SYDVKM in the germline V gene. The CDR3 region is CASSPSGTGLNYGYTF. CDR3 in DNA: TGTGCCAGCAGTCCTTCCGGGACGGGGCTAAACTATGGCTACACCTTC.

J is TRBJ1-4 and V is TRBV18; no reliable D call. Germline V lookup: CDR1 KGHSH, CDR2 LQKENI. V lost 2 bases and J 7 bases, leaving 14 bases between the germline ends. This CDR3 region has 15 residues. CDR3 sequence: CASSPGLSRAEKLFF. For the CDR3, the DNA is TGTGCCAGCTCACCAGGCCTTTCGAGGGCTGAAAAACTGTTTTTT.

This clone was detected only a few times. Other nucleotide sequences from this sample produce the same CDR3. This sequence joins TRBV6-6 and TRBJ1-1, with no clear D. Germline V gene data show CDR1 as MNHNY and CDR2 as SVGAGI (reference sequence). Trimming shortened V by 3 bases and J by 0 bases, and 8 bases separated the two germline ends. The CDR3 has 14 residues. The CDR3 loop is CASSYSNLNTEAFF. For the CDR3, the DNA is TGTGCCAGCAGTTATTCGAATTTGAACACTGAAGCTTTCTTT.